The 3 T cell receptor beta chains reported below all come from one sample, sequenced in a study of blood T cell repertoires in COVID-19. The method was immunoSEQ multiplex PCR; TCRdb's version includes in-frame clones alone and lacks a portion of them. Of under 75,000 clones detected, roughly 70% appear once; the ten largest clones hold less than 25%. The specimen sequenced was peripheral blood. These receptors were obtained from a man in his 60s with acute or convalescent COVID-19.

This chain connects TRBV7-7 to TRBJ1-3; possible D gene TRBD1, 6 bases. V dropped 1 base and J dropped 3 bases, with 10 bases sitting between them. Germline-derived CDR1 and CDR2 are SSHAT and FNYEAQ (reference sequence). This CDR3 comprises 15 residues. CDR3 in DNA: TGTGCCAGCAGCTTAGACAGGGCGTATGGAAACACCATATATTTT. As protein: CASSLDRAYGNTIYF.

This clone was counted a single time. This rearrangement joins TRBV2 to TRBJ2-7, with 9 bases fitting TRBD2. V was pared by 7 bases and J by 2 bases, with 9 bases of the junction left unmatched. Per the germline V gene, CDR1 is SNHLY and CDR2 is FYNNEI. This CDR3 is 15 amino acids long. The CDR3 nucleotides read TGTGCCAGCACTTTAGCGGGAGTAATAGCCTACGAGCAGTACTTC. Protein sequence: CASTLAGVIAYEQYF.

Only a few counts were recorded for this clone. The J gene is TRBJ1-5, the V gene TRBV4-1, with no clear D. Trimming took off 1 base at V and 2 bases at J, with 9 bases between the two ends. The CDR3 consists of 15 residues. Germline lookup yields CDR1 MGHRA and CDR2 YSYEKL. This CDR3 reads CASSQAGVGNQPQHF. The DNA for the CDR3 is TGCGCCAGCAGCCAAGCCGGGGTTGGCAATCAGCCCCAGCATTTT.